Listed below are T cell receptor beta chains from one sample, sequenced in a study of cytomegalovirus exposure and HLA in healthy donors. Profiled with immunoSEQ multiplex PCR; TCRdb holds only in-frame clones, not every one. The data contain around 100,000 clones, approximately 79% of them singletons. The sequenced material came from PBMCs. All receptors come from a woman between 40 and 50 years old in good health and CMV-seronegative. CDR3s include the opening cysteine and the closing phenylalanine or tryptophan. The order of the fields is CDR3 DNA, CDR3 protein, V gene, clone size, J gene, D gene. The D gene is left open where the match is weak. The listing skips clone size in some rows; elsewhere it reads once, few, many or a size class.

TGTGCCAGCAGCTTAAGTGGACAGGGCTACACCTTC	CASSLSGQGYTF	TRBV7-9	-	TRBJ1-2	-
TGTGCCGGGGGGCTAGCGGGGGGAGGTTGGGAGACCCAGTACTTC	CAGGLAGGGWETQYF	TRBV30	-	TRBJ2-5	TRBD2
TGTGCCAGCAGCTTAAAATTGTCCTATTTCCAAGAGACCCAGTACTTC	CASSLKLSYFQETQYF	TRBV7-7	-	TRBJ2-5	-
TGTGCCAGCAGTGACTTTTTTGGCGGGCTGGGGAATCAGCCCCAGCATTTT	CASSDFFGGLGNQPQHF	TRBV6-1	-	TRBJ1-5	-
TGTGCCAGCAGCCCCTATTCAGGGGACAATCAGCCCCAGCATTTT	CASSPYSGDNQPQHF	TRBV5-8	-	TRBJ1-5	-
TGCGCCAGCAGCCAAGATCGTTCCGGGTCTGAAGCTTTCTTT	CASSQDRSGSEAFF	TRBV4-3	once	TRBJ1-1	-
TGTGCCAGCAGCTCCGGACAGGACAAAGAGACCCAGTACTTC	CASSSGQDKETQYF	TRBV7-2	-	TRBJ2-5	TRBD1
TGCGCCAGCAGCCAAAGTCACGACAGGAATGGCTACACCTTC	CASSQSHDRNGYTF	TRBV4-1	-	TRBJ1-2	-
TGCGCCAGCAGCCCCCCGGGGGGGGCTAGCAATCAGCCCCAGCATTTT	CASSPPGGASNQPQHF	TRBV4-3	few	TRBJ1-5	-
TGTGCCACCACGGGGCGCGGGGCTAGCACAGATACGCAGTATTTT	CATTGRGASTDTQYF	TRBV15	-	TRBJ2-3	-
TGTGCCAGCAGCGTGACTAGCGGGAGCTCCTACGAGCAGTACTTC	CASSVTSGSSYEQYF	TRBV4-2	-	TRBJ2-7	TRBD2
TGTGCCAGCAGTTACGGGGGGAACATATACAATGAGCAGTTCTTC	CASSYGGNIYNEQFF	TRBV6-5	-	TRBJ2-1	-
TGTGCCTGGAGTGTACAATCGAATCAGCCCCAGCATTTT	CAWSVQSNQPQHF	TRBV30	-	TRBJ1-5	-
TGTGCCAGCAGCTATTTGACAGGGAAAACTGAAGCTTTCTTT	CASSYLTGKTEAFF	TRBV7-2	-	TRBJ1-1	TRBD1
TGCGCCAGCAGCCGTGGACTAGCGGGGAACTACGAGCAGTACTTC	CASSRGLAGNYEQYF	TRBV5-1	-	TRBJ2-7	TRBD2
TGCAGCGCGGGCGGGGGGCTACAAGAGACCCAGTACTTC	CSAGGGLQETQYF	TRBV29-1	-	TRBJ2-5	TRBD2
TGCGCCAGCAGCCAAGGCGAGCCGGGGACAGACTTTTCACCCCTCCACTTT	CASSQGEPGTDFSPLHF	TRBV4-1	-	TRBJ1-6	TRBD1
TGCGCCAGCAGCCTTTCAGGACAGGAAAACATTCAGTACTTC	CASSLSGQENIQYF	TRBV4-3	-	TRBJ2-4	TRBD1
TGCGCCAGCAGCCAAGAAATGGTAGCGGGGGGGGCCACCTACGAGCAGTACTTC	CASSQEMVAGGATYEQYF	TRBV4-3	-	TRBJ2-7	TRBD2
TGTGCCAGCAGCTTAGGGGTGGGACAGCTCGGAAACACCATATATTTT	CASSLGVGQLGNTIYF	TRBV7-2	-	TRBJ1-3	TRBD1
TGTGCCAGCTCACCACGGCAGGGGCCTGAGGCCCAGTACTTC	CASSPRQGPEAQYF	TRBV18	-	TRBJ2-5	-
TGTGCCAGCCGAACAAACTATGGCTACACCTTC	CASRTNYGYTF	TRBV6-1	-	TRBJ1-2	-
TGTGCCAGCAGCACCGGACAGGGGAACACTGAAGCTTTCTTT	CASSTGQGNTEAFF	TRBV7-9	-	TRBJ1-1	TRBD1
TGTGCCAGCAGCTTCAACAATCAGCCCCAGCATTTT	CASSFNNQPQHF	TRBV7-9	-	TRBJ1-5	-
TGTGCCAGCAGTTTATCCAGGGTTGGGGACTATGGCTACACCTTC	CASSLSRVGDYGYTF	TRBV27	-	TRBJ1-2	-
TGTGCCAGCAGCGAACTCCAGGGGGCCGACTCTGGGGCCAACGTCCTGACTTTC	CASSELQGADSGANVLTF	TRBV11-2	-	TRBJ2-6	TRBD1
TGCGCCAGCAGCCAACCTACGGCGGGAGGAATGGGGGCCAAAAACATTCAGTACTTC	CASSQPTAGGMGAKNIQYF	TRBV4-1	-	TRBJ2-4	TRBD2
TGTGCCAGCAGTTTGTACAGGACAATCTCTGGGGCCAACGTCCTGACTTTC	CASSLYRTISGANVLTF	TRBV27	-	TRBJ2-6	-
TGTGCCAGCAGTGAAGCTCGGGGGGCCTCTGGATATGGCTACACCTTC	CASSEARGASGYGYTF	TRBV6-1	-	TRBJ1-2	-
TGTGCCAGCAGTGAACAGGGTGGCAATCAGCCCCAGCATTTT	CASSEQGGNQPQHF	TRBV2	-	TRBJ1-5	-